This T cell receptor (beta chain) was sequenced for a study of shared clonotypes between healthy human individuals. Comments on this clone: Its antigen is still unknown.

The CDR3 covers 17 residues. Losses at the gene ends were 0 bases for V and 6 bases for J; bases not matched to a gene: 6. CDR1 and CDR2 (germline): SGHTA, FQGNSA. Points from the study as a whole: Rarefaction demonstrated incomplete sorted-subset sequencing despite large depth.

Profiled with immunoSEQ multiplex PCR; TCRdb holds only in-frame clones, not every one. The data contain about 1,500,000 clones, around 95% of them singletons. The chain employs TRBV7-2 and TRBJ2-2; 11 bases line up with TRBD1. The source is a man aged 30 to 39 in good health. What was sequenced was naive CD4+ T cells sorted from blood. The subset is: CD45RA+ positively selected. CDR3 sequence reads: CASSLAVDRGRPGELFF. DNA for the CDR3: TGTGCCAGCAGCTTAGCCGTGGACAGGGGGCGCCCCGGGGAGCTGTTTTTT.